This TCR beta chain was sequenced for a study of blood T cell repertoires in COVID-19 (dated by TCRdb to 2018 to 2021). Concerning the study at large: Collaborator samples came from the United States, Italy and Spain and covered acute and convalescent phases of COVID-19. The material from the prospective study consisted of cDNA or gDNA derived from T cells, B-cell-depleted T cells, or PBMCs. Subjects who had been exposed to COVID-19, were actively infected with it, or had recovered from it provided the deeply sampled blood TCRbeta repertoires that made up the dataset. Samples came from the ongoing ImmuneRACE study (first 160 participants) plus 1,254 subjects from 6 global collaborators. The repertoires were made available in a free public database intended to serve as a resource for research on the immune response to SARS-CoV-2. The sample metadata nearly always contained a de-identified subject ID, COVID-19 status, age in years and sex. Where available, HLA class I and class II types were obtained from metadata supplied by the sample provider rather than from assay-based typing. General findings and caveats noted by the study authors: The amount of clinical and demographic metadata varied by source and participant and was provided uncurated.

The collaborating institutions used their own protocols to collect whole blood in K2EDTA tubes. For TCRbeta analysis, collaborators shipped samples in one of three forms: frozen whole blood, isolated PBMCs, or DNA extracted from either of those sample types. The germline V gene provides CDR1 MDHEN and CDR2 SYDVKM. At the junction V is shortened by 6 bases and J by 8 bases; bases outside the gene matches: 6. From its cysteine to its phenylalanine, the CDR3 spans 14 amino acids. CDR3 DNA only is kept here, 42 bases in frame from base 1. This clone was observed a few times. What antigen it recognizes has not been identified. No base quality information exists; no much larger clone differs at one position. TCRbeta CDR3 regions were amplified from genomic DNA using the immunoSEQ Assay, a bias-controlled multiplex PCR. Under the source paper's analysis protocol: Within the assay, amplification of reference gene primers was used to estimate how many nucleated cells each sample contained. To quantify the absolute abundance of each unique TCRbeta CDR3 rearrangement, sequence reads were collapsed and filtered. Productive Simpson clonality was computed per sample as the square root of Simpson's diversity index over productive rearrangements. As stored in TCRdb, this immuneACCESS dataset retains in-frame rearrangements with V and J assigned. A fraction of the clones does not appear; measured against another copy, unresolved V genes explain less than half of the discrepancy, and the remainder lacks a known reason. V and J calls and clone size come straight from that table; D and trimming were deduced from the DNA. In all, the sample holds approximately 150,000 clones, and roughly 79% of those were seen once. The top ten constitute over 8.5% of the sample.

This chain is built from TRBV28 and TRBJ1-6, and TRBD1 matches 8 of the central bases. The sample comprised peripheral blood. The TCR was taken from a man over 45 with active or convalescent COVID-19. This receptor has the CDR3 CASRPDRGYSPLHF. The sequenced DNA is TGTGCCAGCAGGCCCGACAGGGGATATTCACCCCTCCACTTT.